Each of the 3 T cell receptor beta chains below was sequenced from the same sample in a study of blood T cells in healthy people across ages. Then a second PCR, running roughly 7 to 11 cycles, was carried out with a sample-barcoded 5' primer and a J-beta primer mix. TCRdb re-analysed the 5' RACE reads in MiXCR, keeping a single row per CDR3 protein. Found here are under 2,000,000 distinct CDR3 sequences, 40% to 55% of them singletons; the top ten hold approximately 2.1%. Sequenced input: blood. The source is a woman aged 40 to 49 in good health.

This clonotype was observed a handful of times. The genes are TRBV7-2 and TRBJ2-6; possible D gene TRBD2, 6 bases. Germline V gene data show CDR1 as SGHTA and CDR2 as FQGNSA. The ends were cut back, 0 bases at V and 1 base at J, with 10 bases in the middle. This CDR3 is built from 17 residues. This CDR3 reads CASSLASGTSGANVLTF. CDR3 DNA sequence: TGTGCCAGCAGCTTAGCCTCTGGGACTTCTGGGGCCAACGTCCTGACTTTC.

This clonotype was observed a few times. The chain is built from TRBV5-1 and TRBJ2-3, with no clear D. Between the trimmed V and J ends, which lost 4 bases and 0 bases, there was a span of 12 bases. The CDR3 length is 15 residues. Germline loops: CDR1 SGHRS, CDR2 YFSETQ. The CDR3 reads CASSPISRSTDTQYF. The CDR3 region has the DNA TGCGCCAGCAGCCCTATTTCGAGGAGCACAGATACGCAGTATTTT.

This clonotype was observed once. The genes are TRBV20-1 and TRBJ1-2; no clear D. The CDR3 covers 14 residues. CDR1 DFQATT and CDR2 SNEGSKA come from the germline V gene (reference sequence). Trimming took off 0 bases at V and 6 bases at J, with 14 bases between the two ends. DNA for the CDR3: TGCAGTGCTAGAGAAAATTCGGGGTGGGATGGCTACACCTTC. Amino acid sequence: CSARENSGWDGYTF.